A single sample gave rise to the 5 T cell receptor beta chains below, sequenced in a study of CD8+CD57+ T cells in acquired aplastic anemia. Genomic DNA provided the template from which TCR beta VDJ and CDR3 profiles were obtained. TCRdb ran MiXCR on the reads and lists one entry per CDR3 protein. The data contain hundreds of thousands of distinct CDR3 sequences, under 80% of them seen just once; the ten biggest clones take up 3% to 5%. The material sequenced was sorted CD4+, CD8+, or CD8+CD57+ T cells (not recorded which) from PBMCs. These receptors all stem from a human donor in good health, serving as a control.

Concerning this clonotype itself: Mismatch with germline at one junction end may stem from a read error. This chain connects TRBV7-3 to TRBJ1-1; weak D call: TRBD1 (5 bases). The CDR3 spans 14 residues. Germline values: CDR1 SGHTA, CDR2 FQGTGA. The CDR3 loop reads CASSRDGRTEQHFF. DNA of the CDR3: TGTGCCAGCAGCCGGGACGGACGGACCGAACAGCATTTTTTT. Using reference TRBV7-3 and TRBJ1-1 for the parts outside the CDR3, the full variable domain is GAGVSQTPSNKVTEKGKYVELRCDPISGHTALYWYRQSLGQGPEFLIYFQGTGAADDSGLPNDRFFAVRPEGSVSTLKIQRTERGDSAVYLCASSRDGRTEQHFFGQGTRLTVV.

Comment on this clonotype: The conserved closing phenylalanine or tryptophan is absent in this CDR3, likely reflecting a read error. Because the CDR3's place on the DNA is in doubt, the DNA is left out and the CDR3 is given as listed by TCRdb. The CDR3 spells CASSHEGDMATPSQFL. The chain recombines TRBV7-9 with TRBJ2-5; the table calls TRBD1, which could not be checked here. Germline CDR1 is SEHNR and CDR2 is FQNEAQ (reference sequence). The CDR3 is 16 residues long, counting both termini.

Note on this clonotype: Likely a read error: the CDR3 ends without its conserved phenylalanine or tryptophan. Because the CDR3's place on the DNA is in doubt, the DNA is left out and the CDR3 is given as listed by TCRdb. The chain links TRBV7-8 to TRBJ1-5; the D call TRBD1 from the table was never checked on the DNA. Both ends counted, the CDR3 spans 13 residues. The germline CDR1 and CDR2 sequences are SGHVS and FQNEAQ. CDR3 sequence reads: CASSLGQATNEKL.

With respect to this clonotype: A much larger clone differs from this one at a single base, so this may be a read error. This chain uses TRBV9 with TRBJ2-1; D is unclear. The CDR3 sequence is 15 residues long. Germline V gives CDR1 SGDLS, CDR2 YYNGEE. Trimming took 3 bases from V and 3 from J, leaving 13 bases between them. For the CDR3, the DNA is TGTGCCAGCAGCGCCGCCGAAATTGGCTACAATGAGCAGTTCTTC. Translated, it gives CASSAAEIGYNEQFF. The complete variable domain, with remaining parts taken from reference TRBV9 and TRBJ2-1, reads DSGVTQTPKHLITATGQRVTLRCSPRSGDLSVYWYQQSLDQGLQFLIQYYNGEERAKGNILERFSAQQFPDLHSELNLSSLELGDSALYFCASSAAEIGYNEQFFGPGTRLTVL.

Points on this clonotype: At one boundary the junction diverges from the germline segment, which might be a read error. The chain is built from TRBV5-1 and TRBJ2-7, with D possibly matching TRBD1 (6 bases). Germline lookup yields CDR1 SGHRS and CDR2 YFSETQ. This CDR3 spans 13 amino acids. CDR3 sequence: CASSSVRGSPQYF. In DNA form, the CDR3 reads TGTGCCAGCAGCTCGGTCAGGGGCAGCCCGCAGTACTTC.